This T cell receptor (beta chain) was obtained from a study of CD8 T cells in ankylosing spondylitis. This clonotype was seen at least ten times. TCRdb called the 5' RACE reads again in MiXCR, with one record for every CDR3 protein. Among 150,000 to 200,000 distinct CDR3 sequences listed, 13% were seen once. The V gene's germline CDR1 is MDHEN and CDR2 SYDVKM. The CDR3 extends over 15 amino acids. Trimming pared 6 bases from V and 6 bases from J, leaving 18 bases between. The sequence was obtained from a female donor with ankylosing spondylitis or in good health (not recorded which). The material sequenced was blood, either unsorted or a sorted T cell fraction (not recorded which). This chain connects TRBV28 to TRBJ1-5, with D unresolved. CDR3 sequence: CASSLGEGPLQPQHF. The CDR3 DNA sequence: TGTGCCAGCAGCTTGGGAGAGGGCCCACTTCAGCCCCAGCATTTT.